The 14 T cell receptor beta chains below all came from one sample that was sequenced in a study of early T cells in non-severe SARS-CoV-2 infection. TCRdb analysed the 5' RACE reads with MiXCR anew, one entry per CDR3 protein. In the table there are around 67,000 distinct CDR3 sequences, roughly 10% of which are singletons. Sequenced sample: whole blood. These receptors all stem from an adult who was a healthcare worker with PCR-confirmed SARS-CoV-2 infection or an uninfected control (not recorded which).

This clonotype was seen ten or more times. This chain joins TRBV14 and TRBJ1-4, with 7 bases matching TRBD1. Germline CDR1 reads SGHDN; CDR2 reads FVKESK. J was trimmed by 4 bases and V by 3 bases; bases with no gene match: 2. This CDR3 has 14 amino acids. This chain's CDR3 is CASSQGTDNEKLFF. CDR3 DNA: TGTGCCAGCAGCCAGGGGACAGATAATGAAAAACTGTTTTTT.

This clonotype was found many times. This chain connects TRBV7-8 to TRBJ2-1, with 12 bases fitting TRBD2. J was trimmed by 4 bases and V by 1 base; bases with no gene match: 8. CDR3 length: 18 residues. Germline V gene sequence: CDR1 SGHVS, CDR2 FQNEAQ. CDR3 coding DNA: TGTGCCAGCAGCTTAGACGCCGGGACTAGCGGGCCTTACAATGAGCAGTTCTTC. Protein: CASSLDAGTSGPYNEQFF.

This clonotype was counted ten times or more. The chain links TRBV10-2 to TRBJ1-6, with TRBD1 as a possible D gene (5 bases). The CDR3 is 14 amino acids. Per the germline V gene, CDR1 is WSHSY and CDR2 is SAAADI. The V gene lost 3 bases and the J gene lost 5 bases, with 8 bases spanning the gap. CDR3 sequence: CASSDRGDNSPLHF. The DNA for the CDR3 is TGCGCCAGCAGTGACCGGGGCGATAATTCACCCCTCCACTTT.

The chain joins TRBV27 to TRBJ2-7; a possible D gene is TRBD1 (6 bases). In germline, CDR1 is MNHEY, CDR2 SMNVEV (reference sequence). Trimming stripped 6 bases from V and 2 bases from J, with 14 bases between. This CDR3 is 14 amino acids long. The CDR3 spells CASSPTGNPYEQYF. The CDR3 coding sequence is TGTGCCAGCAGCCCTACAGGGAACCCCTACGAGCAGTACTTC.

In this sample, this clonotype turned up many times. This rearrangement joins TRBV2 to TRBJ1-5, with 10 bases aligning to TRBD1. CDR1 is SNHLY, CDR2 FYNNEI, per germline. This CDR3 is built from 15 residues. Trimming at V came to 8 bases and at J to 4 bases, leaving 8 bases not matched to a gene. CDR3 residues: CASDGTGDRNQPQHF. Here the CDR3 DNA reads TGTGCCAGCGACGGGACAGGGGATAGGAATCAGCCCCAGCATTTT.

The CDR3 DNA reads TGCGCCAGCAGTTGGACAGGGGACTATAATTCACCCCTCCACTTT. Translating gives CASSWTGDYNSPLHF. The chain links TRBV5-1 to TRBJ1-6; 9 bases are shared with TRBD1. The CDR3 loop spans 15 amino acids. V lost 5 bases, J lost 3 bases, and 3 bases stayed unmatched. Germline V gives CDR1 SGHRS, CDR2 YFSETQ.

This clonotype has at least ten counts. The V gene is TRBV21-1, the J gene TRBJ1-2; TRBD1 is taken as the D call from the table, unchecked against the DNA. TRBV21-1 is termed a pseudogene. The length of the CDR3 is 12 residues. CDR3 coding DNA: TGTGCCAGCAGCAACAGGGAAGGAGGCTACACCTTC. Translated: CASSNREGGYTF.

This clonotype was seen at least ten times. The chain recombines TRBV5-4 with TRBJ2-5, with no clear D. This CDR3 is built from 14 residues. Germline CDR1 and CDR2: SGHNT and YYREEE (reference sequence). Trimming cost V 3 bases and J 5 bases, with 14 bases left between them. The CDR3 region has the DNA TGTGCCAGCAGCTCCCAAGGTGGCTTGGAGACCCAGTACTTC. Amino acids: CASSSQGGLETQYF.

The sample holds many counts of this clonotype. The gene calls are TRBV5-4 and TRBJ2-7; 8 nucleotides match TRBD1. CDR3 length: 14 amino acids. Germline V CDR1 and CDR2: SGHNT, YYREEE (reference sequence). Losses at the gene ends were 3 bases for V and 6 bases for J; bases not matched to a gene: 8. CDR3 amino acids: CASSSTGGVVEQYF. The CDR3 bases are TGTGCCAGCAGCTCTACAGGGGGTGTGGTCGAGCAGTACTTC.

The table lists this clonotype with many counts. The chain links TRBV5-6 to TRBJ2-1; TRBD2 matches 7 bases. The CDR3 totals 17 residues. Germline-derived CDR1 and CDR2 are SGHDT and YYEEEE. V trimming: 4 bases; J trimming: 4 bases; junction bases outside the gene matches: 14. The CDR3 DNA is TGTGCCAGCAGCGGTAGGCCGACTAGCAGTCCTTACAATGAGCAGTTCTTC. This gives the protein CASSGRPTSSPYNEQFF.

This clonotype has at least ten counts. V gene TRBV6-1 combines with J gene TRBJ2-7, with 7 bases matching TRBD1. The V gene end was trimmed by 10 bases and the J gene end by 3 bases; junction bases not matched to a gene: 6. Per the germline V gene, CDR1 is MNHNS and CDR2 is SASEGT. The CDR3 covers 12 residues. The CDR3 reads CATGQLVYEQYF. The CDR3 bases are TGTGCCACGGGACAGCTCGTCTACGAGCAGTACTTC.

The sample holds many counts of this clonotype. The chain has TRBV20-1 and TRBJ2-1; 7 bases align to TRBD2. Germline CDR1 reads DFQATT; CDR2 reads SNEGSKA (reference sequence). After removal of 0 bases from V and 4 bases from J, the junction contained 3 bases not matched to a gene. The CDR3 consists of 14 residues. The CDR3 is CSARDLLAYNEQFF. CDR3 in DNA: TGCAGTGCTAGAGACCTACTAGCGTACAATGAGCAGTTCTTC.

This clonotype appeared many times. The chain is built from TRBV20-1 and TRBJ1-6; D unresolved. The length of the CDR3 is 15 residues. Trimming stripped 6 bases from V and 0 bases from J, with 12 bases between. The germline V gene encodes CDR1 DFQATT and CDR2 SNEGSKA (reference sequence). As DNA, the CDR3 is TGCAGTGCCACCACCGGTAGCTCCTATAATTCACCCCTCCACTTT. Protein product: CSATTGSSYNSPLHF.

This clonotype was seen only a few times. The V and J genes are TRBV27 and TRBJ2-7; no reliable D call. CDR1 and CDR2 from the germline V gene are MNHEY and SMNVEV (reference sequence). CDR3 length: 15 amino acids. V lost 3 bases and J 7 bases, leaving 19 bases between the germline ends. The CDR3 DNA is TGTGCCAGCAGTTTCTCTCCAGAAACCCAATGGGAGCAGTACTTC. Translated, it gives CASSFSPETQWEQYF.